What follows describes a single T cell receptor (beta chain). Its antigen is as yet unknown. The source of the sample is a study of T cells in Graves' hyperthyroidism and ophthalmopathy. Those patients with uncontrolled infection, other autoimmune disease, pregnancy or lactation were excluded. The source material, RNA transcripts, was used to amplify TCR beta CDR3 regions. Carried out on the TCR CDR3, a first-round RT-PCR used the HTBI primer set. TCRdb re-analysed the multiplex PCR reads in MiXCR, keeping a single row per CDR3 protein. The repertoire holds 600,000 to 700,000 distinct CDR3 sequences, with approximately 42% as singletons. Trimming removed 2 bases at V and 0 bases at J, with 16 bases between. Germline CDR1 reads MGHDK; CDR2 reads SYGVNS. The CDR3 has 17 residues. Study-level results: Ophthalmopathy prediction by the model preceded onset by a median roughly 6.3 months. A model of 13 V-J pairs discriminated ophthalmopathy from stable hyperthyroidism. Most expanded thyroid clonotypes above 0.001 recurred in blood.

The origin of this receptor is an adult man with Graves' disease, either hyperthyroidism or ophthalmopathy (not recorded which). The V gene is TRBV25-1, the J gene TRBJ1-2, with a weak D call TRBD1 (6 bases). Sequences were obtained from peripheral blood or thyroid tissue (not recorded which). The CDR3, as DNA: TGTGCCAGCAGTGAACGTTCCCGGACAGACACTAACTATGGCTACACCTTC. Protein: CASSERSRTDTNYGYTF.